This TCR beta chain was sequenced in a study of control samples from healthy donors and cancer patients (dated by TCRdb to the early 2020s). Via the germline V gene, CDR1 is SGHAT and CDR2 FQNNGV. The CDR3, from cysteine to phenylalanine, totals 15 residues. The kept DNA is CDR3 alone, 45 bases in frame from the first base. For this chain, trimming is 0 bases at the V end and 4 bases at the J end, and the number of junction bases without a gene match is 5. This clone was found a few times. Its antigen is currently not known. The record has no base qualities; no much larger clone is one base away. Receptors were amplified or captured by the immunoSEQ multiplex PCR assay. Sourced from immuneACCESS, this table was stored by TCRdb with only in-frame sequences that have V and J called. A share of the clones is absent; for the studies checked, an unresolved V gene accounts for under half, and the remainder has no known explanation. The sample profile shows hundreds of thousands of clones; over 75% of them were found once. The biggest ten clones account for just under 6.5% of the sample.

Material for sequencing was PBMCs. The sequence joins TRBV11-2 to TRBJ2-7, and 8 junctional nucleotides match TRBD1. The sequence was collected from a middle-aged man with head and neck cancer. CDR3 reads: CASSLDQGQGYEQYF. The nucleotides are TGTGCCAGCAGCTTAGATCAAGGACAGGGTTACGAGCAGTACTTC.